These T cell receptor beta chains were read from a single sample in a study of OX40 agonist ivuxolimab in advanced cancers. TCRdb keeps only in-frame clones here, not all; method: immunoSEQ multiplex PCR. The table records 26,000 or so clones, about 82% of them present only once. The sequences come from CD4+ or CD8+ T cells sorted from blood, collected in a trial of the OX40 agonist ivuxolimab. The receptors were gathered from an adult with an advanced solid tumor such as melanoma, head and neck, liver or kidney cancer. Each CDR3 is given with its conserved first and last residue. A D gene is named only where the DNA matches it firmly. Clone sizes are given selectively: once, few, many, or a class where the clone is expanded.

v_gene: TRBV2
abundance: .
d_gene: TRBD1
j_gene: TRBJ2-3
CDR3aa: CASRDQGVVWADTQYF
CDR3nt: TGTGCCAGCAGGGATCAGGGGGTGGTGTGGGCAGATACGCAGTATTTT

v_gene: TRBV7-6
abundance: .
d_gene: .
j_gene: TRBJ1-1
CDR3aa: CASSSKGGATEAFF
CDR3nt: TGTGCCAGCAGCTCCAAGGGGGGCGCGACTGAAGCTTTCTTT

v_gene: TRBV6-6
abundance: .
d_gene: .
j_gene: TRBJ2-4
CDR3aa: CASSYLLLAKNIQYF
CDR3nt: TGTGCCAGCAGTTACCTACTATTGGCCAAAAACATTCAGTACTTC

v_gene: TRBV30
abundance: .
d_gene: .
j_gene: TRBJ2-7
CDR3aa: CAWSRGPSGSYEQYF
CDR3nt: TGTGCCTGGAGCCGCGGGCCATCGGGTTCCTACGAGCAGTACTTC

v_gene: TRBV5-6
abundance: .
d_gene: TRBD2
j_gene: TRBJ2-7
CDR3aa: CASSLGVREAHYEQYF
CDR3nt: TGTGCCAGCAGCTTGGGTGTGCGGGAGGCCCACTACGAGCAGTACTTC

v_gene: TRBV9
abundance: .
d_gene: .
j_gene: TRBJ2-7
CDR3aa: CASSVGDSGTYEQYF
CDR3nt: TGTGCCAGCAGCGTAGGGGATAGCGGTACCTACGAGCAGTACTTC

v_gene: TRBV4-1
abundance: .
d_gene: .
j_gene: TRBJ2-3
CDR3aa: CASSQEDDSTDTQYF
CDR3nt: TGCGCCAGCAGCCAAGAGGACGACTCCACAGATACGCAGTATTTT

v_gene: TRBV9
abundance: .
d_gene: .
j_gene: TRBJ2-5
CDR3aa: CASSPRGVASQETQYF
CDR3nt: TGTGCCAGCAGCCCTCGGGGTGTGGCCTCCCAAGAGACCCAGTACTTC

v_gene: TRBV5-4
abundance: once
d_gene: .
j_gene: TRBJ1-4
CDR3aa: CASSLVGAEGAEKLFF
CDR3nt: TGTGCCAGCAGCTTGGTAGGTGCAGAAGGGGCCGAAAAACTGTTTTTT

v_gene: TRBV5-5
abundance: .
d_gene: .
j_gene: TRBJ2-7
CDR3aa: CASSLVRGPEQYF
CDR3nt: TGTGCCAGCAGCTTAGTCCGAGGGCCCGAGCAGTACTTC

v_gene: TRBV6-1
abundance: .
d_gene: .
j_gene: TRBJ2-7
CDR3aa: CASSEAYRGGNYEQYF
CDR3nt: TGTGCCAGCAGTGAAGCGTACAGGGGGGGGAACTACGAGCAGTACTTC

v_gene: TRBV9
abundance: .
d_gene: .
j_gene: TRBJ2-3
CDR3aa: CASSAEQGRADTQYF
CDR3nt: TGTGCCAGCAGCGCCGAACAGGGAAGGGCAGATACGCAGTATTTT

v_gene: TRBV6-1
abundance: .
d_gene: TRBD2
j_gene: TRBJ2-3
CDR3aa: CASSERKIGREGTDTQYF
CDR3nt: TGTGCCAGCAGTGAACGGAAGATAGGACGGGAGGGGACAGATACGCAGTATTTT

v_gene: TRBV7-2
abundance: .
d_gene: TRBD2
j_gene: TRBJ2-1
CDR3aa: CASSLAGGPYEQFF
CDR3nt: TGTGCCAGCAGCTTAGCGGGAGGGCCCTATGAGCAGTTCTTC

v_gene: TRBV6-1
abundance: .
d_gene: .
j_gene: TRBJ2-1
CDR3aa: CASGSRGNEQFF
CDR3nt: TGTGCCAGCGGCTCCCGGGGGAATGAGCAGTTCTTC

v_gene: TRBV7-9
abundance: .
d_gene: TRBD1
j_gene: TRBJ2-3
CDR3aa: CASSPGTVSTDTQYF
CDR3nt: TGTGCCAGCAGCCCCGGGACAGTCTCCACAGATACGCAGTATTTT

v_gene: TRBV30
abundance: .
d_gene: .
j_gene: TRBJ2-5
CDR3aa: CAWSVLRETQYF
CDR3nt: TGTGCCTGGAGTGTATTACGGGAGACCCAGTACTTC

v_gene: TRBV27
abundance: .
d_gene: TRBD1
j_gene: TRBJ1-2
CDR3aa: CASSLQGARGYTF
CDR3nt: TGTGCCAGCAGTTTACAGGGGGCGAGGGGCTACACCTTC

v_gene: TRBV28
abundance: .
d_gene: .
j_gene: TRBJ2-2
CDR3aa: CASSLSRAGELFF
CDR3nt: TGTGCCAGCAGTTTGAGCCGAGCCGGGGAGCTGTTTTTT

v_gene: TRBV6-5
abundance: .
d_gene: .
j_gene: TRBJ2-6
CDR3aa: CASSYSKTGANVLTF
CDR3nt: TGTGCCAGCAGTTACTCAAAAACTGGGGCCAACGTCCTGACTTTC

v_gene: TRBV19
abundance: few
d_gene: .
j_gene: TRBJ2-7
CDR3aa: CASSIDPSDDYEQYF
CDR3nt: TGTGCCAGTAGTATAGACCCCAGCGACGACTACGAGCAGTACTTC

v_gene: TRBV5-8
abundance: .
d_gene: .
j_gene: TRBJ2-3
CDR3aa: CASSFAGSITDTQYF
CDR3nt: TGTGCCAGCAGCTTCGCGGGAAGCATCACAGATACGCAGTATTTT

v_gene: TRBV6-6
abundance: .
d_gene: .
j_gene: TRBJ1-5
CDR3aa: CASTYAASQPQHF
CDR3nt: TGTGCCAGCACCTACGCCGCGTCTCAGCCCCAGCATTTT

v_gene: TRBV13
abundance: .
d_gene: TRBD1
j_gene: TRBJ1-1
CDR3aa: CASSLEGAPEAFF
CDR3nt: TGTGCCAGCAGCTTAGAGGGGGCTCCTGAAGCTTTCTTT

v_gene: TRBV6-5
abundance: once
d_gene: .
j_gene: TRBJ1-2
CDR3aa: CASSYSGGANYGYTF
CDR3nt: TGTGCCAGCAGTTACTCTGGGGGAGCTAACTATGGCTACACCTTC

v_gene: TRBV18
abundance: many
d_gene: .
j_gene: TRBJ1-1
CDR3aa: CASSPTGRKNTEAFF
CDR3nt: TGTGCCAGCTCACCAACTGGACGGAAGAACACTGAAGCTTTCTTT

v_gene: TRBV10-3
abundance: .
d_gene: TRBD2
j_gene: TRBJ2-3
CDR3aa: CAISEGTSGRLGTDTQYF
CDR3nt: TGTGCCATCAGTGAGGGGACTAGCGGGAGATTGGGCACAGATACGCAGTATTTT

v_gene: TRBV6-6
abundance: .
d_gene: .
j_gene: TRBJ2-3
CDR3aa: CASSQHHGGTDTQYF
CDR3nt: TGTGCCAGCAGTCAACATCACGGCGGGACAGATACGCAGTATTTT

v_gene: TRBV7-8
abundance: few
d_gene: TRBD1
j_gene: TRBJ2-1
CDR3aa: CASSPGTGGNEQFF
CDR3nt: TGTGCCAGCAGCCCCGGGACAGGGGGCAATGAGCAGTTCTTC

v_gene: TRBV7-2
abundance: .
d_gene: TRBD1
j_gene: TRBJ2-7
CDR3aa: CASSLRPGQHSYEQYF
CDR3nt: TGTGCCAGCAGCCTGAGACCGGGACAGCACTCCTACGAGCAGTACTTC

v_gene: TRBV9
abundance: .
d_gene: .
j_gene: TRBJ1-1
CDR3aa: CASSVGGETEAFF
CDR3nt: TGTGCCAGCAGCGTAGGGGGGGAGACTGAAGCTTTCTTT

v_gene: TRBV5-1
abundance: .
d_gene: .
j_gene: TRBJ2-1
CDR3aa: CASSPTGGYNEQFF
CDR3nt: TGCGCCAGCTCCCCGACGGGTGGATACAATGAGCAGTTCTTC

v_gene: TRBV4-2
abundance: .
d_gene: .
j_gene: TRBJ2-7
CDR3aa: CASSQEKFLYEQYF
CDR3nt: TGTGCCAGCAGCCAAGAGAAGTTCCTCTACGAGCAGTACTTC

v_gene: TRBV6-1
abundance: once
d_gene: TRBD2
j_gene: TRBJ2-7
CDR3aa: CASKLPSGNYEQYF
CDR3nt: TGTGCCAGCAAGCTCCCTAGCGGGAACTACGAGCAGTACTTC

v_gene: TRBV5-6
abundance: .
d_gene: .
j_gene: TRBJ2-3
CDR3aa: CASSLGKVTQYF
CDR3nt: TGTGCCAGCAGCTTGGGGAAGGTTACGCAGTATTTT

v_gene: TRBV29-1
abundance: .
d_gene: .
j_gene: TRBJ2-1
CDR3aa: CSVESESSYNEQFF
CDR3nt: TGCAGCGTTGAATCCGAAAGCTCCTACAATGAGCAGTTCTTC

v_gene: TRBV4-1
abundance: .
d_gene: .
j_gene: TRBJ2-7
CDR3aa: CASSPGLSAYEQYF
CDR3nt: TGCGCCAGCAGCCCCGGCTTGAGTGCCTACGAGCAGTACTTC

v_gene: TRBV6-4
abundance: .
d_gene: TRBD2
j_gene: TRBJ2-3
CDR3aa: CASSPLAGEADTQYF
CDR3nt: TGTGCCAGCAGCCCACTAGCGGGAGAAGCAGATACGCAGTATTTT

v_gene: TRBV11-2
abundance: .
d_gene: .
j_gene: TRBJ1-1
CDR3aa: CASSATGNQNTEAFF
CDR3nt: TGTGCCAGCAGCGCAACAGGGAACCAGAACACTGAAGCTTTCTTT

v_gene: TRBV27
abundance: .
d_gene: .
j_gene: TRBJ1-4
CDR3aa: CASSWDQVTANEKLFF
CDR3nt: TGTGCCAGCAGCTGGGACCAAGTCACCGCTAATGAAAAACTGTTTTTT

v_gene: TRBV10-1
abundance: .
d_gene: TRBD1
j_gene: TRBJ2-2
CDR3aa: CASSESTDRATGELFF
CDR3nt: TGCGCCAGCAGTGAGTCGACGGACAGGGCCACCGGGGAGCTGTTTTTT

v_gene: TRBV4-1
abundance: few
d_gene: TRBD2
j_gene: TRBJ2-1
CDR3aa: CASGTSGGYNEQFF
CDR3nt: TGCGCCAGCGGGACTAGCGGCGGTTACAATGAGCAGTTCTTC

v_gene: TRBV4-2
abundance: .
d_gene: .
j_gene: TRBJ2-7
CDR3aa: CASSQASTAAYEQYF
CDR3nt: TGTGCCAGCAGCCAAGCTTCGACGGCCGCCTACGAGCAGTACTTC

v_gene: TRBV4-1
abundance: .
d_gene: .
j_gene: TRBJ2-7
CDR3aa: CASSQDRWSGYEQYF
CDR3nt: TGCGCCAGCAGCCAAGATCGATGGAGCGGATACGAGCAGTACTTC

v_gene: TRBV29-1
abundance: .
d_gene: TRBD1
j_gene: TRBJ2-7
CDR3aa: CSAGTGGYYEQYF
CDR3nt: TGCAGCGCTGGGACAGGGGGCTACTACGAGCAGTACTTC

v_gene: TRBV10-3
abundance: once
d_gene: TRBD1
j_gene: TRBJ2-7
CDR3aa: CAISGRGLSHEQYF
CDR3nt: TGTGCCATCAGTGGAAGGGGGCTAAGCCACGAGCAGTACTTC

v_gene: TRBV9
abundance: .
d_gene: TRBD1
j_gene: TRBJ2-7
CDR3aa: CASSVRAGQGAYEQYF
CDR3nt: TGTGCCAGCAGCGTAAGGGCCGGACAGGGGGCTTACGAGCAGTACTTC

v_gene: TRBV28
abundance: .
d_gene: TRBD2
j_gene: TRBJ2-1
CDR3aa: CASRTSGRAYNEQFF
CDR3nt: TGTGCCAGCAGAACTAGCGGGAGGGCCTACAATGAGCAGTTCTTC

v_gene: TRBV4-2
abundance: .
d_gene: .
j_gene: TRBJ2-7
CDR3aa: CASSQEEASSYEQYF
CDR3nt: TGTGCCAGCAGCCAGGAGGAGGCCTCCTCCTACGAGCAGTACTTC

v_gene: TRBV2
abundance: medium-sized
d_gene: TRBD1
j_gene: TRBJ1-4
CDR3aa: CASSEDRVYEKLFF
CDR3nt: TGTGCCAGCAGCGAAGACAGGGTATACGAAAAACTGTTTTTT

v_gene: TRBV10-1
abundance: .
d_gene: .
j_gene: TRBJ2-1
CDR3aa: CASSVDPDSYNEQFF
CDR3nt: TGCGCCAGCAGTGTAGACCCCGACTCCTACAATGAGCAGTTCTTC

v_gene: TRBV6-5
abundance: .
d_gene: TRBD1
j_gene: TRBJ1-5
CDR3aa: CASSLGQYSNQPQHF
CDR3nt: TGTGCCAGCAGCTTGGGACAGTATAGCAATCAGCCCCAGCATTTT

v_gene: TRBV5-4
abundance: .
d_gene: TRBD2
j_gene: TRBJ2-3
CDR3aa: CASSLGLAGEEWYSADTQYF
CDR3nt: TGTGCCAGCAGCCTTGGGCTAGCGGGAGAAGAGTGGTATTCCGCAGATACGCAGTATTTT

v_gene: TRBV27
abundance: .
d_gene: .
j_gene: TRBJ2-5
CDR3aa: CASSSGPLQETQYF
CDR3nt: TGTGCCAGCAGTTCGGGACCACTCCAAGAGACCCAGTACTTC

v_gene: TRBV28
abundance: .
d_gene: .
j_gene: TRBJ2-1
CDR3aa: CASSLQSAEQFF
CDR3nt: TGTGCCAGCAGTTTACAGAGCGCTGAGCAGTTCTTC

v_gene: TRBV19
abundance: .
d_gene: .
j_gene: TRBJ1-1
CDR3aa: CASSPRPLQEPEAFF
CDR3nt: TGTGCCAGTAGTCCTCGTCCCCTACAGGAACCTGAAGCTTTCTTT

v_gene: TRBV7-3
abundance: few
d_gene: .
j_gene: TRBJ2-1
CDR3aa: CASSFGTPHLTYNEQFF
CDR3nt: TGTGCCAGCAGCTTTGGTACCCCGCACCTCACCTACAATGAGCAGTTCTTC

v_gene: TRBV4-2
abundance: .
d_gene: TRBD2
j_gene: TRBJ2-7
CDR3aa: CASSQGAGGTYEQYF
CDR3nt: TGTGCCAGCAGCCAGGGGGCGGGGGGAACCTACGAGCAGTACTTC

v_gene: TRBV6-1
abundance: .
d_gene: TRBD1
j_gene: TRBJ1-3
CDR3aa: CAISGQYGNTIYF
CDR3nt: TGTGCCATCTCGGGACAGTATGGAAACACCATATATTTT

v_gene: TRBV19
abundance: .
d_gene: .
j_gene: TRBJ1-1
CDR3aa: CASNPHIRHGGVTEAFF
CDR3nt: TGTGCCAGTAACCCACACATCCGCCATGGCGGTGTCACTGAAGCTTTCTTT